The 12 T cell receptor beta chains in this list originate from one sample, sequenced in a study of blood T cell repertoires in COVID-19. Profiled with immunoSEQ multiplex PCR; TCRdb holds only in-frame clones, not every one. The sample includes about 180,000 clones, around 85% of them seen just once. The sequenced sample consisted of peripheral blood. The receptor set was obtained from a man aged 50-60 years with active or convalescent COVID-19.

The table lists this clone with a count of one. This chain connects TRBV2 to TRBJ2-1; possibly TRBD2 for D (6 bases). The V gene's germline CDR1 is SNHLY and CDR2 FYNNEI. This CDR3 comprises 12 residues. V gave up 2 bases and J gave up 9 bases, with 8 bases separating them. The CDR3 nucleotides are TGTGCCAGCAGTGAAATGGGGGGTGAGCAGTTCTTC. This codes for CASSEMGGEQFF.

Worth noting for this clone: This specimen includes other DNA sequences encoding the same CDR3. The CDR3 spells CSASEGAYGYTF. The CDR3 DNA follows: TGCAGTGCTAGTGAGGGGGCCTATGGCTACACCTTC. The rearrangement joins TRBV20-1 to TRBJ1-2, with 7 bases aligning to TRBD1. V dropped 3 bases and J dropped 4; count of bases not matched to a gene: 2. Germline CDR1 is DFQATT and CDR2 is SNEGSKA (reference sequence). The CDR3 length is 12 residues.

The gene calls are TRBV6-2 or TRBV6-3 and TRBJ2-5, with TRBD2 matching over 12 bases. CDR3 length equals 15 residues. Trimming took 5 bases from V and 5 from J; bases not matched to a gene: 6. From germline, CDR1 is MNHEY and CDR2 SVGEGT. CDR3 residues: CASSALAGGSETQYF. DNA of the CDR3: TGTGCCAGCAGTGCACTAGCGGGGGGCTCTGAGACCCAGTACTTC.

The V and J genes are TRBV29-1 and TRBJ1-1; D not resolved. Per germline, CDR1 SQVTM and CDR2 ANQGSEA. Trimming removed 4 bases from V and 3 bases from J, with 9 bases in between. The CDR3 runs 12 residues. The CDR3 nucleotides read TGCAGCGTTGGCGGGAGGGACACTGAAGCTTTCTTT. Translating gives CSVGGRDTEAFF.

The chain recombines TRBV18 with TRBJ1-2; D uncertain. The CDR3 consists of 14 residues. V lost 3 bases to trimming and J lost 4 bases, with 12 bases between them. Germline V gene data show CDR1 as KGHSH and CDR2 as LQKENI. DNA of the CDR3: TGTGCCAGCTCACCGGTGGTGGAGGCCTATGGCTACACCTTC. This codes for CASSPVVEAYGYTF.

The CDR3, as DNA: TGTGCCAGCAGCTGGACAGCTAAGAACACTGAAGCTTTCTTT. As protein: CASSWTAKNTEAFF. V gene TRBV5-5 combines with J gene TRBJ1-1, with a tentative D call TRBD1 (6 bases). Germline lookup yields CDR1 SGHKS and CDR2 YYEKEE (reference sequence). This CDR3 has 14 amino acids. Trimming took 3 bases from V and 1 from J, leaving 10 bases between them.

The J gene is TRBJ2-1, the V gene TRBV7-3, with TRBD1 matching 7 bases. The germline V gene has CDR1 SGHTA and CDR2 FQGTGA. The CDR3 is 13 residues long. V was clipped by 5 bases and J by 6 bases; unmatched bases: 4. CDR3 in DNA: TGTGCCAGCAGCAACGACAGGGCCAATGAGCAGTTCTTC. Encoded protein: CASSNDRANEQFF.

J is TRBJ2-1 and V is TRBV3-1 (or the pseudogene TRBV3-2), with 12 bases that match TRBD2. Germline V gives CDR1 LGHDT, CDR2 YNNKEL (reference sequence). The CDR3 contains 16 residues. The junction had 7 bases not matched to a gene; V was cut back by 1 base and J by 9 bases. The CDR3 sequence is CASSQGLAGVVIEQFF. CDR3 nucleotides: TGTGCCAGCAGCCAAGGACTAGCGGGAGTAGTTATTGAGCAGTTCTTC.

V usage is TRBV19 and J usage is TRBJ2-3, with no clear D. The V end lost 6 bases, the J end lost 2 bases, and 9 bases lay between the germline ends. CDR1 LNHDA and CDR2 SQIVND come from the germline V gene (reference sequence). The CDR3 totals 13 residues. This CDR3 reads CASRRQVTDTQYF. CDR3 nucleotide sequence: TGTGCCAGTAGACGTCAGGTCACAGATACGCAGTATTTT.

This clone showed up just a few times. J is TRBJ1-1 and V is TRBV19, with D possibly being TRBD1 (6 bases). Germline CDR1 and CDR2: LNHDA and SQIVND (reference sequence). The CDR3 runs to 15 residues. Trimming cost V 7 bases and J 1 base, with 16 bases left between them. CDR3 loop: CASISRGVGNTEAFF. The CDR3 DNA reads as TGTGCCAGTATCTCCAGGGGTGTCGGGAACACTGAAGCTTTCTTT. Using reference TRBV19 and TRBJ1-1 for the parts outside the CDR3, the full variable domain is DGGITQSPKYLFRKEGQNVTLSCEQNLNHDAMYWYRQDPGQGLRLIYYSQIVNDFQKGDIAEGYSVSREKKESFPLTVTSAQKNPTAFYLCASISRGVGNTEAFFGQGTRLTVV.

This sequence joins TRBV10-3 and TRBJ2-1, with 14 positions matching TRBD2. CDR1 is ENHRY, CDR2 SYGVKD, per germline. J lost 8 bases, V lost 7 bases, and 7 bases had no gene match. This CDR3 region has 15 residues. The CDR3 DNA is TGTGCCATCACCCAGGGACTAGCGGGAGAGGATGAGCAGTTCTTC. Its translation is CAITQGLAGEDEQFF.

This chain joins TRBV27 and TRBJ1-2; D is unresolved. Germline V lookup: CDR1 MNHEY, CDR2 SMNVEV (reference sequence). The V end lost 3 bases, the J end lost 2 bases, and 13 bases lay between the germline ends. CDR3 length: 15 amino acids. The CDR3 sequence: CASSLSLAANYGYTF. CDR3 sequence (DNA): TGTGCCAGCAGTTTGTCATTAGCGGCGAACTATGGCTACACCTTC.